This TCR beta chain was sequenced during a study of blood T cell repertoires in COVID-19. At the level of the study: COVID-19 samples collected from the United States, Italy and Spain covered acute and convalescent phases. The analysed material was cDNA or gDNA that came from T cells, B-cell-depleted T cells, or PBMCs.

During active infection, Seattle patients enrolled and were then monitored through disease. Using immunoSEQ multiplex PCR, the repertoire was profiled, and TCRdb retains in-frame clones only, with some absent. Of a few hundred thousand clones listed, 70% to 90% are singletons. With 2 bases clipped from V and 5 bases from J, the junction kept 5 bases outside the gene matches. The germline V gene encodes CDR1 KGHDR and CDR2 SFDVKD. This CDR3 is built from 15 residues. The specimen was peripheral blood. The chain links TRBV24-1 to TRBJ2-5, with TRBD1 matching over 9 bases. This receptor was identified in a woman aged 25 to 39 with COVID-19, enrolled during active disease. The CDR3: CATSDYGTGSETQYF. CDR3 nucleotides: TGTGCCACCAGTGATTATGGGACAGGGTCGGAGACCCAGTACTTC.